This TCR beta chain was sequenced in a study of cytomegalovirus exposure and HLA in healthy donors (dated 2017 in TCRdb). With regard to the full study: An earlier analysis of several hundred of the donors reported about 260 Gb of sequence data and around 120 million unique TCR beta sequences obtained from about 200 million T cells. Approximately 300 gigabases of sequencing data and around 90 million unique TCR sequences made up an early release that covered about 640 HLA-typed donors. The genetic ancestry cluster associated with self-reported Caucasian donors included around 76% of the roughly 380 genotyped donors. The aim of the study was to test whether cataloging public T cell receptors could identify signatures of past pathogen exposure. The study profiled the T cell repertoires of about 720 subjects by immunosequencing and related them to cytomegalovirus serostatus. A separate validation cohort of roughly 120 different subjects was used in addition to the 666-subject first cohort. To predict cytomegalovirus infection status, the study brought together high-throughput TCR immunosequencing, statistical association of individual TCRs with disease status, and machine learning. In a later analysis, previously published TCR beta repertoires from 600 to 850 donors were re-analyzed and high-resolution HLA genotyping was added so that TCR occurrence patterns could be studied. Rather than using new phenotypic data, the later analysis identified candidate immune exposures from TCR beta sequences and from how often those sequences occurred across donors. In an earlier analysis of 587 of the donors, high-throughput TCR beta sequencing was used to judge whether each TCR beta V gene segment behaved as functional or pseudogenic. Alongside the repertoire data, information on donor age, sex, ethnicity and CMV serostatus was compiled. Genome-wide SNP genotypes for about 55% of the roughly 670 donors were used in a later genetic analysis, which treated that subset as a discovery cohort. All discovery cohort repertoires had been generated on a single sequencing platform. Class I and class II HLA loci were covered by the typing at four-digit resolution. The number of typed donors differed by locus: 629-630 for A, B, C, DRB1 and DQB1; some 500 for DQA1; 606 for DPA1; and roughly 490 for DPB1. Because of strong linkage in the cohort, roughly five DR-DQ haplotypes were treated as single units for association and clustering. Among around 400 genotyped donors of the cohort, an average of approximately 220,000 unique TCR beta nucleotide sequences was sequenced per donor, of which about 18% were non-productive.

There are 15 amino acids in the CDR3, from cysteine to phenylalanine inclusive. Only the CDR3 part of the read is kept: 45 bases, read in frame from the first base. Reading the germline V gene (reference sequence) gives CDR1 LNHNV and CDR2 YYDKDF. The germline V end is reduced by 1 base and the J end by 4 bases; junction bases left unmatched: 5. Overall results and qualifications from the work: In a later genetic analysis, a missense DCLRE1C variant was associated with V-gene and J-gene trimming of TCR beta chains, and the association was replicated in an independent cohort. Correlated functional status among segregating V segments might be attributable to linkage disequilibrium, but an unknown experimental factor could not be ruled out. In a later analysis, HLA-associated TCR beta chains were found to be more clonally expanded and to have lower generation probabilities than equally common non-associated chains. Across donors, most TCR sequences were observed very rarely, whereas some public TCRs were present in many individuals. A further reported finding was that TCR beta sequences accurately predicted the HLA-A and HLA-B alleles for most subjects in the first cohort. This cohort had only TCR beta chains sequenced, and the lack of alpha or paired-chain data limited which features could be detected. An earlier analysis of roughly 570 of the donors showed that most TCR beta V segments appeared in productive rearrangements either about 87% or about 30% of the time, which broadly matched IMGT annotations. A group of highly shared sequence variants was considered likely to be a technical artifact of the sequencing pipeline. The study listed over 150 TCR beta chains as associated with cytomegalovirus. In vitro tests confirmed that three of the cytomegalovirus-associated TCR beta chains recognize cytomegalovirus antigens. Because the 87-base-pair reads could not distinguish some IMGT-functional V segments, including TRBV6-2 and TRBV6-3, those segments were excluded. The authors suggested that the approach could potentially be generalized to other disease states and immunological phenotypes. In both the original and validation cohorts, the classifier was reported to diagnose cytomegalovirus status with high specificity and sensitivity. In a later analysis, most CMV-associated TCR beta chains were found to appear HLA-restricted, with HLA associations seemingly driven largely by CMV exposure. In a later analysis, the rate of TCR association differed among HLA loci, with DRB1 alleles having the most associated TCRs and HLA-C alleles having the fewest. Because counts were too low, roughly 16 rarely observed V segments, including chromosome 9 orphons, were excluded from the earlier analysis of roughly 580 of the donors. When HLA alleles, especially DR and DQ, strongly co-occurred, attributing TCR associations to individual alleles was difficult. Several of the top co-occurrence clusters appeared to be linked to parvovirus B19, influenza, CMV and Epstein-Barr virus, according to a later analysis. According to a later genetic analysis, donors in an Asian-associated ancestry cluster had fewer N-insertions in productive TCRs than the approximately 700-donor mean. The only immune exposure information available for the cohort was CMV serostatus. Because some donors lacked HLA typing at each locus, the association tests relied only on the typed subset. Presence/absence analyses assumed roughly uniform sequencing depth across donors, an assumption that may not hold. In a later analysis, some 18,000 TCR beta sequences were associated with specific HLA alleles at a false discovery rate of 0.05.

The library relied on the immunoSEQ multiplex PCR assay. For the multiplex PCR, a mixture combining 60 forward primers for TCR Vbeta segments and 13 reverse primers for TCR Jbeta segments was used. A multiplex PCR assay on genomic DNA amplified the CDR3 region of rearranged TCR beta genes. The amplified TCR beta libraries were sequenced on the Illumina HiSeq System as 87-base-pair reads. Per the authors' processing: In a later analysis, tens of millions of unique TCR beta chains were counted across the 650 to 700 repertoires, and approximately 11 million of these chains were shared by at least two donors. A nearest-neighbor algorithm error-corrected the raw reads and collapsed the reads into unique sequences, merging closely related sequences to remove PCR and sequencing errors. CDR3 sequences were aligned to IMGT reference sequences to assign V, D and J gene segments. For a sequence to be retained, a match of at least six nucleotides was required to both a V gene segment and a J gene segment. A rearrangement counted as productive if the CDR3 had no stop codons and remained in frame with V and J, and every other rearrangement counted as non-productive. Following IMGT convention, CDR3 was defined as the stretch from the second conserved V-encoded cysteine up to the conserved J-encoded phenylalanine. In an earlier analysis of 587 of the donors, sequences lacking an unambiguous match to a single V gene segment were excluded. In an earlier analysis of approximately 500 of the donors, a V segment was called functional when productive rearrangements were above 56.7%, and segregating when the standard deviation between donors exceeded 5%. To diagnose cytomegalovirus status from the catalog of TCR beta chain sequences, a statistical classification framework was built. A later analysis assigned V and J genes by comparing TCR nucleotide sequences with IMGT/GENE-DB human TR gene sequences. The TCRdist pipeline was used in a later analysis to assign CDR3 sequences and most-parsimonious VDJ recombination scenarios. In a later analysis, every TCR beta chain was defined by the combination of its CDR3 amino acid sequence and its V-gene family, and reads without a unique V-gene family were dropped. In a later analysis, around 650 highly shared, low-generation-probability nucleotide sequences were removed to address suspected cross-contamination and a sequencing artifact. In a later analysis, a clonal expansion index was calculated for each public chain from normalized within-repertoire ranks of inferred template counts. In a later analysis, generation probabilities were computed with a VDJ recombination model fitted to out-of-frame rearrangements, and the resulting probabilities were checked against IGoR. A later analysis scored TCR-TCR, TCR-HLA and TCR-CMV co-occurrence with hypergeometric tests, applying a repertoire-size bias correction to TCR pairs. False discovery rates were estimated in a later analysis by permuting HLA or CMV assignments 20 times. In a later analysis, co-occurring TCRs were grouped with DBSCAN, and TCRdist sequence similarity was added when clustering was performed within HLA-allele-positive subsets. For co-occurrence clustering, repertoires with fewer than 30,000 or more than 120,000 public chains were excluded, along with a handful of repertoires with anomalous nucleotide sharing. Imported from immuneACCESS, the table was reduced by TCRdb to in-frame sequences with V and J called. These copies leave out some clones; in studies compared against another copy, an unresolved V gene accounts for under half, and the cause of the remainder is not known. The DNA gave D and trimming, while V, J and clone size come from that table. The sample table contains 200,000 or so clones; only one count was recorded for over 70% of them. The top ten clonotypes cover roughly 2% of the sample.

The cohort consisted of fewer than 700 healthy bone marrow donors. At the time of sampling, every cohort member was nominally healthy, though immune exposures that went unrecorded were likely present. The donor was CMV seropositive and belonged to the group of more than 250 seropositive cohort members. A peripheral blood sample was provided by each donor, and peripheral blood mononuclear cells were used for TCR beta sequencing. Genomic DNA was extracted from the blood cell samples with the Qiagen DNeasy Blood Extraction Kit. With regard to this clone: Its antigen is currently not known. Per-base quality was not reported, and no clone a single base away is much larger than it.

Specimen: PBMCs. The receptor's source is a woman under 30 in good health and CMV-seropositive. The chain was built from TRBV15 and TRBJ1-1, and 8 junctional nucleotides match TRBD1. The CDR3 has the sequence CATSRVRTGGTEAFF. The nucleotide sequence is TGTGCCACCAGCAGAGTCAGAACAGGGGGCACTGAAGCTTTCTTT.